The sequence of this TCR beta chain was determined in a study of T cell repertoires in cytomegalovirus infection (dated by TCRdb to between 2018 and 2021). For the study in its entirety: Recently identified HLA-C-restricted CMV epitopes, whose presentation resists viral immunomodulation, were targeted by peptide stimulations together with well-studied HLA-B-restricted epitopes. Donor HLA type was relevant to the analysis, as public TCR beta signatures indicated carriage of CMV infection together with the matching HLA type.

Sequencing was carried out with an Illumina HiSeq 1500. TCRdb reprocessed the public reads (quality trimming at Q25 with fastp, clone calling with MiXCR) and kept in-frame beta chains. Rows are unified per CDR3 protein, each entry keeping the most common DNA and genes. The table for this sample lists around 85,000 distinct CDR3 sequences; about half of them were counted only once. Clones ranked in the top ten supply over 85% of the sample. Of note for this clonotype: What antigen it recognizes has not been identified. Base qualities are missing; no much larger clone stands one base away.

According to the study, the label for this sample's treatment or condition signals: in vitro stimulation with specific CMV peptide epitopes to enrich CMV-specific T cells. From the cysteine through the phenylalanine, the CDR3 covers 16 amino acids. The sequence is cut down to CDR3 DNA, 48 bases in frame from base 1. The germline V and J ends show losses of 4 bases and 4 bases respectively, and no gene match explains 8 bases of the junction. Taken from the germline V gene, the CDR1 and CDR2 loops are SGHTA and FQGNSA. The investigation overall reported the following: The ex vivo response was dominated by HLA-C-restricted CMV-specific TCR beta clonotypes, which also provided the single most frequent clonotype in two of eight donors. In both this cohort and an independent cohort of 350 to 400 donors, the cumulative frequency of public TCR beta family members distinguished carriers of CMV infection plus the relevant HLA type.

The source of this sequence is a human donor in good health (CMV status not recorded). Some clones in this sample may be carry-over from other donors' samples. The rearrangement combines TRBV7-2 with TRBJ2-1, with TRBD2 matching 9 junction bases. The specimen comprised CD8+ T cells from cultured PBMCs, sampled from culture after CMV antigen stimulation. The bases read TGTGCCAGCAGCTCGACGACTAGCGGAAGATACAATGAGCAGTTCTTC. This encodes CASSSTTSGRYNEQFF.